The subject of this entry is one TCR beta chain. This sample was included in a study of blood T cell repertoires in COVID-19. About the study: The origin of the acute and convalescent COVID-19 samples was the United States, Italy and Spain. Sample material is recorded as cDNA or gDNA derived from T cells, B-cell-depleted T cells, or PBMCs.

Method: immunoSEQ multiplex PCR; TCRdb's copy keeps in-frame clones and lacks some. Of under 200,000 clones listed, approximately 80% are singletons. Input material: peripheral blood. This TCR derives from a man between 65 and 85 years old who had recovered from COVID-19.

The CDR3: CASSTGLAKNIQYF. The CDR3 region has the DNA TGTGCCAGCAGCACAGGGTTAGCCAAAAACATTCAGTACTTC. The chain combines TRBV5-6 with TRBJ2-4, with TRBD1 as a possible D gene (6 bases). From germline, CDR1 is SGHDT and CDR2 YYEEEE. CDR3 length: 14 amino acids. Between the trimmed V and J ends, which lost 4 bases and 0 bases, there was a span of 8 bases.